This T cell receptor (beta chain) was captured by sequencing in a study of a mutant IDH1 vaccine in newly diagnosed glioma. Across the study: Former treatment meant radiotherapy, temozolomide, or both; the majority had gotten both.

Noted time point: baseline, week 1 (first vaccination visit). As to treatment: pre-vaccination baseline after standard-of-care therapy. Donor diagnoses consisted of new WHO grade 3 or 4 IDH1-mutant, ATRX-lost astrocytomas. Assay: immunoSEQ multiplex PCR; the TCRdb copy retains only in-frame clones and omits some. The sample carries approximately 70,000 clones, around 86% recorded once. Per germline, CDR1 SEHNR and CDR2 FQNEAQ (reference sequence). The V and J ends lost 6 bases and 8 bases, in that order; junction bases with no gene match: 9. CDR3 size: 13 residues. The chain uses TRBV7-9 and TRBJ1-2; 7 positions match TRBD1. Sample: PBMCs, taken from a glioma patient treated with radiotherapy, temozolomide or both. This clonotype originated in a man aged 25 to 40 with glioma. This chain's CDR3 is CASRSTGVEGYTF. The CDR3 DNA sequence: TGTGCCAGCAGATCCACAGGGGTAGAAGGCTACACCTTC.